A single count supports the clone carrying this T cell receptor (beta chain). TCRdb keeps only in-frame clones here, not all; method: immunoSEQ multiplex PCR. This sample has about 200,000 clones, with about 90% found just once. Trimming stripped 5 bases from V and 2 bases from J, with 9 bases between. This CDR3 has 13 amino acids. Looked up from germline, CDR1 is SGHDN and CDR2 is FVKESK. The sample comes from a study of control samples from healthy donors and cancer patients. The clonotype comes from a man aged 25-45 years in good health. The chain links TRBV14 to TRBJ1-1; D may be TRBD1 (6 bases). Sample: blood. CDR3 in amino acids: CASSRGGNTEAFF. The CDR3 DNA sequence: TGTGCCAGCAGCAGGGGGGGTAACACTGAAGCTTTCTTT.